Below are 28 T cell receptor beta chains sequenced from a single sample in a study of T-cell memory formation after mild COVID-19. From the 5' RACE reads, TCRdb called clonotypes with MiXCR, one entry per CDR3 protein. The table has about 140,000 distinct CDR3 sequences, roughly 13% seen once; the top ten hold 25% to 30%. The sequencing sample was made of PBMCs or a T cell subset sorted from them (not recorded which). These TCRs come from an adult woman who had mild COVID-19 (a few samples of this study predate the infection). Cell type and time point are not known.

This clonotype has more than one count but fewer than ten. This chain links TRBV15 with TRBJ2-7; D uncertain. The CDR3 extends over 12 amino acids. The germline V gene encodes CDR1 LNHNV and CDR2 YYDKDF (reference sequence). V lost 0 bases and J 4 bases, leaving 4 bases between the germline ends. This chain's CDR3 is CATSRDSYEQYF. In DNA form, the CDR3 reads TGTGCCACCAGCAGAGACAGTTACGAGCAGTACTTC.

This sequence joins TRBV4-3 and TRBJ2-7, with D perhaps assigned TRBD1 or TRBD2 (6 bases each). This CDR3 has 16 amino acids. Germline V gene sequence: CDR1 LGHNA, CDR2 YSLEER. V lost 0 bases, J lost 1 base, and 13 bases lay in between. CDR3 loop: CASSQEWGATSYEQYF. In DNA, the CDR3 is TGCGCCAGCAGCCAAGAGTGGGGGGCGACATCCTACGAGCAGTACTTC.

The rearrangement uses TRBV6-2 or TRBV6-3 and TRBJ2-7, with D perhaps TRBD1 (6 bases). This CDR3 spans 15 amino acids. CDR1 and CDR2 (germline): MNHEY, SVGEGT. V dropped 6 bases and J dropped 6 bases, with 21 bases sitting between them. CDR3 nucleotide sequence: TGTGCCAGCAGACCTCGACCGGGACAACCGGGCGAGCAGTACTTC. Translation: CASRPRPGQPGEQYF.

This clonotype has a handful of counts. V and J are TRBV7-9 and TRBJ2-7, with D possibly called TRBD1 or TRBD2 (6 bases each). CDR3 length equals 14 residues. The germline V gene encodes CDR1 SEHNR and CDR2 FQNEAQ (reference sequence). V was cut by 8 bases and J by 1 base, with 15 bases left in between. This chain's CDR3 is CASAKGGGSYEQYF. As DNA, the CDR3 is TGTGCCAGCGCTAAGGGGGGCGGGTCCTACGAGCAGTACTTC. The complete variable domain, with remaining parts taken from reference TRBV7-9 and TRBJ2-7, reads DTGVSQNPRHKITKRGQNVTFRCDPISEHNRLYWYRQTLGQGPEFLTYFQNEAQLEKSRLLSDRFSAERPKGSFSTLEIQRTEQGDSAMYLCASAKGGGSYEQYFGPGTRLTVT.

This clonotype was counted between two and nine times. This rearrangement joins TRBV6-5 to TRBJ2-7, with D maybe TRBD2 (6 bases). V was pared by 8 bases and J by 0 bases, with 8 bases between. The CDR3 contains 12 residues. Germline V gene lookup returns CDR1 MNHEY and CDR2 SVGAGI. CDR3 sequence reads: CASSGSSYEQYF. CDR3 coding DNA: TGTGCCAGCTCCGGGAGCTCCTACGAGCAGTACTTC.

The chain couples TRBV27 to TRBJ2-3; the match to TRBD1 covers 9 bases. CDR3 length: 16 residues. Germline CDR1 and CDR2: MNHEY and SMNVEV (reference sequence). J gave up 1 base and V 5 bases, and 7 bases lay outside the gene matches. The CDR3, as DNA: TGTGCCAGCAGTGCACAGGGGGCGCGCGGCACAGATACGCAGTATTTT. Translating gives CASSAQGARGTDTQYF.

The rearrangement links TRBV20-1 to TRBJ2-5; D ambiguous. This CDR3 spans 10 amino acids. Trimming took 3 bases from V and 4 from J, leaving 3 bases between them. Germline lookup yields CDR1 DFQATT and CDR2 SNEGSKA (reference sequence). In DNA form, the CDR3 reads TGCAGTGCTAGGAGAGAGACCCAGTACTTC. Protein product: CSARRETQYF.

This clonotype showed up many times. The rearrangement joins TRBV10-3 to TRBJ1-4, with a possible D match to TRBD1 (5 bases). Germline values: CDR1 ENHRY, CDR2 SYGVKD. The CDR3 contains 13 residues. Trimming left V 7 bases short and J 6 bases short, with 12 bases between. In DNA, the CDR3 is TGTGCCATCAACGAACCGGGGGATGAAAAACTGTTTTTT. It specifies CAINEPGDEKLFF.

This clonotype was observed at least ten times. The rearrangement joins TRBV28 to TRBJ2-6; D might be TRBD1 (6 bases). Germline lookup yields CDR1 MDHEN and CDR2 SYDVKM. V gave up 3 bases and J gave up 1 base, with 7 bases separating them. The CDR3 length is 15 residues. The CDR3 nucleotides read TGTGCCAGCAGTTTGGGGGCTTCTGGGGCCAACGTCCTGACTTTC. This gives the protein CASSLGASGANVLTF.

This clonotype was seen only a few times. This chain connects TRBV14 to TRBJ2-1; no definite D call. The CDR3 is 14 amino acids. Germline CDR1 and CDR2: SGHDN and FVKESK. Trimming removed 5 bases at V and 5 bases at J, with 13 bases between. The CDR3, as DNA: TGTGCCAGCAGCTTGTCAGGTGGGAACAATGAGCAGTTCTTC. This gives the protein CASSLSGGNNEQFF.

There are a few counts of this clonotype. The V gene is TRBV29-1, the J gene TRBJ2-3; 9 bases match TRBD2. Germline assignment: CDR1 SQVTM and CDR2 ANQGSEA. V shed 7 bases and J 1 base; nucleotides not matched to a gene: 12. The CDR3 spans 16 residues. CDR3 DNA: TGCAGCGCCGAACTCCTAGCGGGATATCGCACAGATACGCAGTATTTT. Its translation is CSAELLAGYRTDTQYF.

This clonotype was counted a few times. The rearrangement links TRBV5-6 to TRBJ2-5, with unresolved D. Germline CDR1 SGHDT, CDR2 YYEEEE. There are 15 residues in the CDR3. Trimming left V 0 bases short and J 3 bases short, with 12 bases between. CDR3 in DNA: TGTGCCAGCAGCTTGGCCAGGCAGGCAAAAGAGACCCAGTACTTC. It codes for CASSLARQAKETQYF. Supplemented by reference TRBV5-6 and TRBJ2-5, the full variable domain reads DAGVTQSPTHLIKTRGQQVTLRCSPKSGHDTVSWYQQALGQGPQFIFQYYEEEERQRGNFPDRFSGHQFPNYSSELNVNALLLGDSALYLCASSLARQAKETQYFGPGTRLLVL.

A few counts support this clonotype. V is TRBV24-1 and J is TRBJ2-1; 13 nucleotides line up with TRBD2. The V gene end was trimmed by 4 bases and the J gene end by 9 bases; junction bases not matched to a gene: 14. CDR1 and CDR2 from the germline V gene are KGHDR and SFDVKD. The CDR3 is 18 amino acids. The CDR3 loop reads CATSDLAGTSGVEGEQFF. CDR3 bases: TGTGCCACCAGTGACCTCGCTGGGACTAGCGGGGTGGAGGGTGAGCAGTTCTTC.

CDR3 residues: CASSAGTADNSPLHF. The CDR3 DNA sequence: TGTGCCAGCAGTGCGGGGACGGCTGATAATTCACCCCTCCACTTT. This sequence joins TRBV6-1 and TRBJ1-6; possible D gene TRBD1, 5 bases. Germline V gene sequence: CDR1 MNHNS, CDR2 SASEGT. The CDR3 loop spans 15 amino acids. The ends were cut back, 4 bases at V and 5 bases at J, with 12 bases in the middle.

The table lists this clonotype with a few counts. This rearrangement joins TRBV20-1 to TRBJ2-1; D not certain. Germline loops: CDR1 DFQATT, CDR2 SNEGSKA (reference sequence). CDR3 length: 11 amino acids. V was clipped by 7 bases and J by 4 bases, with 8 bases between them. The CDR3 DNA reads as TGCAGTGTGCCCGAATACAATGAGCAGTTCTTC. Residues: CSVPEYNEQFF.

This clonotype came up a few times. The rearrangement joins TRBV4-1 to TRBJ1-1, with D perhaps matching TRBD1 (5 bases). Trimming left V 3 bases short and J 6 bases short, with 5 bases between. The CDR3 sequence is 11 residues long. Per germline, CDR1 MGHRA and CDR2 YSYEKL. The CDR3 spells CASSQGPEAFF. In DNA, the CDR3 is TGCGCCAGCAGCCAGGGACCTGAAGCTTTCTTT.

This clonotype was found many times. This chain uses TRBV5-5 with TRBJ2-3; TRBD1 aligns across 11 bases. V was pared by 4 bases and J by 4 bases, with 2 bases of the junction left unmatched. Germline V gene lookup returns CDR1 SGHKS and CDR2 YYEKEE (reference sequence). CDR3 length: 14 residues. CDR3 sequence: CASSRGQGADTQYF. CDR3 bases: TGTGCCAGCAGCAGGGGACAGGGGGCAGATACGCAGTATTTT.

The V gene is TRBV9, the J gene TRBJ2-1, with a tentative D call TRBD1 (6 bases). Trimming cost V 4 bases and J 6 bases, with 20 bases left between them. Germline CDR1 is SGDLS and CDR2 is YYNGEE. The CDR3 spans 16 residues. CDR3 protein: CASSPTGTDLGNEQFF. In DNA form, the CDR3 reads TGTGCCAGCAGCCCTACAGGGACCGACCTGGGCAATGAGCAGTTCTTC. The full variable domain, its missing parts supplied by reference TRBV9 and TRBJ2-1, is DSGVTQTPKHLITATGQRVTLRCSPRSGDLSVYWYQQSLDQGLQFLIQYYNGEERAKGNILERFSAQQFPDLHSELNLSSLELGDSALYFCASSPTGTDLGNEQFFGPGTRLTVL.

This clonotype was picked up a small number of times. The J gene is TRBJ2-5, the V gene TRBV12-3 or TRBV12-4, with 8 bases identical to TRBD1. With V trimmed by 5 bases and J by 5 bases, 7 bases remained unmatched. This CDR3 has 14 amino acids. The CDR3 nucleotides read TGTGCCAGCAGTACAGGGGGAATACAGGAGACCCAGTACTTC. Its protein is CASSTGGIQETQYF.

V gene TRBV20-1 combines with J gene TRBJ2-7; possibly TRBD1 for D (7 bases). The CDR3 sequence is 14 residues long. The V end was cut by 4 bases, the J end by 3 bases, with 16 bases between. Germline V CDR1 and CDR2: DFQATT, SNEGSKA (reference sequence). CDR3 sequence: CSAKDAGQSYEQYF. CDR3 nucleotide sequence: TGCAGTGCTAAAGACGCGGGACAGAGCTACGAGCAGTACTTC.

Only a few counts were recorded for this clonotype. The V call is TRBV7-3, the J call TRBJ2-3; 11 bases are shared with TRBD2. The trim removed 3 bases at V and 4 bases at J, leaving 6 bases unmatched. The CDR3 has 16 residues. CDR1 is SGHTA, CDR2 FQGTGA, per germline. CDR3 DNA sequence: TGTGCCAGCAGCTTCTTAGCGGGAGGGCCCCCAGATACGCAGTATTTT. It yields the protein CASSFLAGGPPDTQYF.

This clonotype was detected only a few times. The V and J genes are TRBV19 and TRBJ1-1; no reliable D call. This CDR3 is built from 12 residues. The V gene's germline CDR1 is LNHDA and CDR2 SQIVND (reference sequence). The V and J ends lost 5 bases and 12 bases respectively, with 16 bases between them. CDR3 sequence (DNA): TGTGCCAGTAGTCCCGGGAAAACGGGGACTTTCTTT. This encodes CASSPGKTGTFF.

This clonotype was counted only a few times. V is TRBV4-3 and J is TRBJ1-3; the D is unclear. Germline V gene sequence: CDR1 LGHNA, CDR2 YSLEER. The ends were cut back, 4 bases at V and 0 bases at J, with 10 bases in the middle. This CDR3 is 15 amino acids long. CDR3 sequence: CASSPRTASGNTIYF. The DNA of the CDR3 is TGCGCCAGCAGCCCTCGAACAGCCTCTGGAAACACCATATATTTT.

The chain recombines TRBV7-9 with TRBJ2-3, with no clear D. Germline V lookup: CDR1 SEHNR, CDR2 FQNEAQ (reference sequence). Trimming pared 5 bases from V and 2 bases from J, leaving 11 bases between. The CDR3 is 14 residues long. CDR3 nucleotide sequence: TGTGCCAGCAGCAAAGACACAAACACAGATACGCAGTATTTT. It translates to CASSKDTNTDTQYF.

The chain joins TRBV20-1 to TRBJ2-7; the match to TRBD2 covers 13 bases. Germline trimming cut 4 bases from V and 3 bases from J; bases unmatched to any gene: 9. This CDR3 is 16 amino acids long. Germline CDR1 and CDR2: DFQATT and SNEGSKA (reference sequence). CDR3 in DNA: TGCAGTGCTACGGATCGGACTAGCGGGAGAAACTACGAGCAGTACTTC. It specifies CSATDRTSGRNYEQYF.

This clonotype came up many times. This sequence joins TRBV18 and TRBJ2-5; 10 bases line up with TRBD1. The CDR3 runs 15 residues. The V segment lost 3 bases and the J segment 5 bases; nucleotides outside the gene matches: 6. Germline V gene lookup returns CDR1 KGHSH and CDR2 LQKENI. CDR3 coding DNA: TGTGCCAGCTCACCGGGACAGGGGATCGAGGAGACCCAGTACTTC. Its protein product is CASSPGQGIEETQYF. Full variable domain (missing parts from reference TRBV18 and TRBJ2-5): NAGVMQNPRHLVRRRGQEARLRCSPMKGHSHVYWYRQLPEEGLKFMVYLQKENIIDESGMPKERFSAEFPKEGPSILRIQQVVRGDSAAYFCASSPGQGIEETQYFGPGTRLLVL.

This rearrangement joins TRBV9 to TRBJ2-1; 8 positions match TRBD2. This CDR3 contains 15 residues. Trimming cost V 0 bases and J 8 bases; bases outside gene matches: 7. Germline CDR1 SGDLS, CDR2 YYNGEE. In DNA form, the CDR3 reads TGTGCCAGCAGCGTAGCTACGGGAGGGTTCGATGAGCAGTTCTTC. This codes for CASSVATGGFDEQFF.

This clonotype was seen many times. This chain connects TRBV9 to TRBJ2-2, with 8 bases aligning to TRBD2. The V and J ends lost 4 bases and 6 bases, in that order; junction bases with no gene match: 8. From germline, CDR1 is SGDLS and CDR2 YYNGEE. This CDR3 region has 15 residues. In nucleotides, the CDR3 is TGTGCCAGCAGCCCAGGGACTAGTAGCTCCGGGGAGCTGTTTTTT. Its translation is CASSPGTSSSGELFF.